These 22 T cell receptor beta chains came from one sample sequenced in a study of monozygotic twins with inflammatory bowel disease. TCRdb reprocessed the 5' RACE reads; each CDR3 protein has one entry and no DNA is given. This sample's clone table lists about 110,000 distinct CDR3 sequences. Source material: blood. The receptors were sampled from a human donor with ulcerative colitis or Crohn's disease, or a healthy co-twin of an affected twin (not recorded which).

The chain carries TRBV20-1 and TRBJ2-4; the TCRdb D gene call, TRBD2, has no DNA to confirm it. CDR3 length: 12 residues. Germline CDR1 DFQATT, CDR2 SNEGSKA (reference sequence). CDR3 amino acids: CTSPGRGNIQYF.

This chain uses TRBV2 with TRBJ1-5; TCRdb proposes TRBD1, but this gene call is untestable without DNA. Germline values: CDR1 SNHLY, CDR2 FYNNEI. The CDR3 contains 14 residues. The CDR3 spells CASSDGTGAQPQHF.

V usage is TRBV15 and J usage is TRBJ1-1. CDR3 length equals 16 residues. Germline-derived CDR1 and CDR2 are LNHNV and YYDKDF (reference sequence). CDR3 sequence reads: CATSRDRSSQNTEAFF.

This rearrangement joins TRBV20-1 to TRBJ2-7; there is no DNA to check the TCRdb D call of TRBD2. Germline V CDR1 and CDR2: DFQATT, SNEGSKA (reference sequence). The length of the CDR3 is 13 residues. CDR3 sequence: CSAETSVTYEQYF.

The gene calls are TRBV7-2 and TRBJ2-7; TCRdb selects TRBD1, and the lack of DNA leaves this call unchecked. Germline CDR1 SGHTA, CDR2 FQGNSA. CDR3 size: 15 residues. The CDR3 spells CASSPRGTDSYEQYF.

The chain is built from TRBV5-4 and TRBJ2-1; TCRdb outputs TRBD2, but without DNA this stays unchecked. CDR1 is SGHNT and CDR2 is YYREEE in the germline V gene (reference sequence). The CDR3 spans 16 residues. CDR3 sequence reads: CASSWGLAGTNNEQFF.

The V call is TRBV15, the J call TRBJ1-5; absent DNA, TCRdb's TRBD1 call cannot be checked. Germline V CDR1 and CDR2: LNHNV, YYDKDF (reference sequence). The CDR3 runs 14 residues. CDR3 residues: CATSRVGGNQPQHF.

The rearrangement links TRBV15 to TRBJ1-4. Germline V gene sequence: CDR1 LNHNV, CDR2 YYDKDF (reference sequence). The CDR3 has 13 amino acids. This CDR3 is CATSPGRDGKLFF.

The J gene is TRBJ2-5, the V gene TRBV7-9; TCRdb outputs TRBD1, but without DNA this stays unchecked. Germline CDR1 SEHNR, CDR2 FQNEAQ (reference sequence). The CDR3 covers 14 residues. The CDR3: CASRTGTGQETQYF.

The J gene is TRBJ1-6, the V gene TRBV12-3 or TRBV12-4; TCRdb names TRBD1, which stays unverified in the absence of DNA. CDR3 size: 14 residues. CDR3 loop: CASRPQGMSSPLHF.

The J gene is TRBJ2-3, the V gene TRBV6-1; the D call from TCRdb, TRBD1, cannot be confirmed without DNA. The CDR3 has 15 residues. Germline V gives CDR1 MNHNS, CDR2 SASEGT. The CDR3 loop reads CASSEAWGGMDTQYF.

CDR3 residues: CSARDSGRSTDTQYF. The chain couples TRBV20-1 to TRBJ2-3. Germline V CDR1 and CDR2: DFQATT, SNEGSKA (reference sequence). The CDR3 consists of 15 residues.

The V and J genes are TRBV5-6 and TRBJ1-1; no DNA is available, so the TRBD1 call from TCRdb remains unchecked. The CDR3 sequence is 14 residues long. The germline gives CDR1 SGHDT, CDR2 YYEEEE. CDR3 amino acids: CASTLMTGGTEAFF. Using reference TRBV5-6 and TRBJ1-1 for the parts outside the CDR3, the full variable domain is DAGVTQSPTHLIKTRGQQVTLRCSPKSGHDTVSWYQQALGQGPQFIFQYYEEEERQRGNFPDRFSGHQFPNYSSELNVNALLLGDSALYLCASTLMTGGTEAFFGQGTRLTVV.

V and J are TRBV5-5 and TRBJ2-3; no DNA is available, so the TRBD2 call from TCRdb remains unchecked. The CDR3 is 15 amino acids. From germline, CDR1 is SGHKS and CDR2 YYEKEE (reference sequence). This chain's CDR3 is CASRPGNSGRHTQYF.

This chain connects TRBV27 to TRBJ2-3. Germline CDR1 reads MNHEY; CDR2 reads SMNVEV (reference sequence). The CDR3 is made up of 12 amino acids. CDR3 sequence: CASSSDGDTQYF.

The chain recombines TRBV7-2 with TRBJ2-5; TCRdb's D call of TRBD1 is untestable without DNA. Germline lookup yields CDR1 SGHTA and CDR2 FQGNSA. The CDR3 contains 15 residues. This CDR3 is CASSTYGHPGETQYF. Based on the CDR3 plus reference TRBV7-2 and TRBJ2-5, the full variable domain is GAGVSQSPSNKVTEKGKDVELRCDPISGHTALYWYRQSLGQGLEFLIYFQGNSAPDKSGLPSDRFSAERTGGSVSTLTIQRTQQEDSAVYLCASSTYGHPGETQYFGPGTRLLVL.

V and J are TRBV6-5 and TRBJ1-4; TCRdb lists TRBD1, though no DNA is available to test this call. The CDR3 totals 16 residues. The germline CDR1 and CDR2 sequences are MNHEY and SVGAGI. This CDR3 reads CASSYGRGRGPEKLFF.

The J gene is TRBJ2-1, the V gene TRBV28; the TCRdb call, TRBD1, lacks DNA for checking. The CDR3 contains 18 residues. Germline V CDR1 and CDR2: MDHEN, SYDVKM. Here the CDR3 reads CASSFPTRTGSSYNEQFF.

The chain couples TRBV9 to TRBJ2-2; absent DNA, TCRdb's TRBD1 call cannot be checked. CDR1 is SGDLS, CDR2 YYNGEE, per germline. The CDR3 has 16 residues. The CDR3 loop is CASSPSHRATPGELFF.

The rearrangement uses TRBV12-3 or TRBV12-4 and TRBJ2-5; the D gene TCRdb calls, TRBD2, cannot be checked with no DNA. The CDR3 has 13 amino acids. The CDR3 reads CASSRLAEETQYF.

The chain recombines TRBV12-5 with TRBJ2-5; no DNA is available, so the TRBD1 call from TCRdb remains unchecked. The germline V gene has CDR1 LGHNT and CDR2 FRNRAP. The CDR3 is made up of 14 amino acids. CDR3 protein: CASGPGTPGQTQYF.

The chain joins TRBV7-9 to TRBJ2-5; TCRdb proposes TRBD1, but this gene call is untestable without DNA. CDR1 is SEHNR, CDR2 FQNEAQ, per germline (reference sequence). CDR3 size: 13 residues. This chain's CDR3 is CASSQGHVKTQYF.